The clone carrying this T cell receptor beta chain was recorded at least ten times. The related graft donor's blood sample was taken on the day of bone marrow donation. This sample is part of a study of T cells after posttransplantation cyclophosphamide. CDR3 length: 14 amino acids. Trimming pared 7 bases from V and 1 base from J, leaving 11 bases between. CDR1 is SGHKS and CDR2 is YYEKEE in the germline V gene (reference sequence). This table comes from immunoSEQ multiplex PCR, and its TCRdb copy is limited to in-frame clones, with some not included. This sample comprises 45,000 to 55,000 clones, none seen once only.

This chain connects TRBV5-5 to TRBJ2-2; D uncertain. Sample: PBMCs. The source is a man between 40 and 49 years old in good health, CMV-negative, and a related stem cell transplant donor. The CDR3 reads CASVPTLNTGELFF. The CDR3 DNA reads as TGTGCCAGCGTCCCGACACTGAACACCGGGGAGCTGTTTTTT.